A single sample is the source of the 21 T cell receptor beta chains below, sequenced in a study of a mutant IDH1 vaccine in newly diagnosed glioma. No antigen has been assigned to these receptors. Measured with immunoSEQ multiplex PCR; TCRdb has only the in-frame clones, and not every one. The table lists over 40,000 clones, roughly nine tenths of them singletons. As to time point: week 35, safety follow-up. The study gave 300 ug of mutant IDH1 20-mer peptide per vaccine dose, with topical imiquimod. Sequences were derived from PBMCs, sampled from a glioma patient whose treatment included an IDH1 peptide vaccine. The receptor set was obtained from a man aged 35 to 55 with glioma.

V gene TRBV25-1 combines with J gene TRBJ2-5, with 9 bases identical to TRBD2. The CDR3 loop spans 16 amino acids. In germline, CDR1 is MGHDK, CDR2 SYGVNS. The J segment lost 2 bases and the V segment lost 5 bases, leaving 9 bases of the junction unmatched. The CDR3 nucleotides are TGTGCCAGCAGTACCCTAGCGGGGTATATACAAGAGACCCAGTACTTC. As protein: CASSTLAGYIQETQYF. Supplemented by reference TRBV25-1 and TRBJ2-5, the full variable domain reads EADIYQTPRYLVIGTGKKITLECSQTMGHDKMYWYQQDPGMELHLIHYSYGVNSTEKGDLSSESTVSRIRTEHFPLTLESARPSHTSQYLCASSTLAGYIQETQYFGPGTRLLVL.

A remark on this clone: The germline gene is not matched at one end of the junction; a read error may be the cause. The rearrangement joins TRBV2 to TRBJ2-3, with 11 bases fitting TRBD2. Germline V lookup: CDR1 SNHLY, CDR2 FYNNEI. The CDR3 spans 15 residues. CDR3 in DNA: TGTGCCAGCAGTGAGGGGCCCCCGGGACTAGCGGCCAAACTGTTT. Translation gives CASSEGPPGLAAKLF. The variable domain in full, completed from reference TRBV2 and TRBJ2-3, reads EPEVTQTPSHQVTQMGQEVILRCVPISNHLYFYWYRQILGQKVEFLVSFYNNEISEKSEIFDDQFSVERPDGSNFTLKIRSTKLEDSAMYFCASSEGPPGLAAKLFGPGTRLTVL.

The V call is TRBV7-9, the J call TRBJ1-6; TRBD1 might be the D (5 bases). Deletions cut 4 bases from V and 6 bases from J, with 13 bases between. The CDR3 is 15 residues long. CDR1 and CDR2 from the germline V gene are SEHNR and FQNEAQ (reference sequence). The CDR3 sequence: CASSSTRDGNSPLHF. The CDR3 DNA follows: TGTGCCAGCAGCTCCACCCGGGACGGTAATTCACCCCTCCACTTT.

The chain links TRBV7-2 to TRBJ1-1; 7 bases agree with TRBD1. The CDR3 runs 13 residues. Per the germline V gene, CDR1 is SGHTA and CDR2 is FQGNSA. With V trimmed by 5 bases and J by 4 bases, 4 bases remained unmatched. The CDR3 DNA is TGTGCCAGCAGCCAGGGGGTAACCACTGAAGCTTTCTTT. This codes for CASSQGVTTEAFF.

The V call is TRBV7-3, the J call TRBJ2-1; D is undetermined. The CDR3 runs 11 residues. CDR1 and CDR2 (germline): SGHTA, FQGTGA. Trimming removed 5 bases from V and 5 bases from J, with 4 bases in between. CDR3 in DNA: TGTGCCAGCAGCCGGGACAATGAGCAGTTCTTC. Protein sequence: CASSRDNEQFF.

CDR3 protein: CASSKGTAADLISTNYGYTF. In DNA, the CDR3 is TGTGCCAGCAGCAAGGGGACAGCCGCCGATCTTATATCTACTAACTATGGCTACACCTTC. The chain carries TRBV21-1 and TRBJ1-2; TRBD1 is the table's D call and was not checked against the DNA. TRBV21-1 is a recognized pseudogene. This CDR3 has 20 amino acids.

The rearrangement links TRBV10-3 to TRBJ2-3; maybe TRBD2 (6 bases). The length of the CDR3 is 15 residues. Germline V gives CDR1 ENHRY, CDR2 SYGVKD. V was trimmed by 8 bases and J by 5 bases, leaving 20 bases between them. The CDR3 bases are TGTGCCATCCGAAGCGACGGGAGTTCAAAAGATACGCAGTATTTT. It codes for CAIRSDGSSKDTQYF.

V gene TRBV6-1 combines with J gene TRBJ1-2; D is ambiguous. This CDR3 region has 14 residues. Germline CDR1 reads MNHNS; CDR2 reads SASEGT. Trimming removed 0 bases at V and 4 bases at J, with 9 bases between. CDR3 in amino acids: CASSEALGSYGYTF. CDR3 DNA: TGTGCCAGCAGTGAAGCGCTGGGGTCCTATGGCTACACCTTC.

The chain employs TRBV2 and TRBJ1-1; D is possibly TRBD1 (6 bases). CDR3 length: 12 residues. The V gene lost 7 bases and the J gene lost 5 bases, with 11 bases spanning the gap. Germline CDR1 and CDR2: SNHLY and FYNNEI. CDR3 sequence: CASKQGRTEAFF. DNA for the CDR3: TGTGCCAGCAAACAGGGTAGGACTGAAGCTTTCTTT.

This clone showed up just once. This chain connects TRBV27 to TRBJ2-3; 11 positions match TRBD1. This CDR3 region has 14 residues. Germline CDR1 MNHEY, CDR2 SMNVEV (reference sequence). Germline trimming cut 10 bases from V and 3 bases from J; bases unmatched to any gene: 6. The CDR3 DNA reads TGTGCCACAATGGACAGGGGGCTAACAGATACGCAGTATTTT. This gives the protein CATMDRGLTDTQYF.

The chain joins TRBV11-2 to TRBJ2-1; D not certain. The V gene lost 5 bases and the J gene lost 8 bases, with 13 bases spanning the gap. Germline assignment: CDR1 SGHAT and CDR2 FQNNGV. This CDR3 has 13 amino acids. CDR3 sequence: CASSPLYGDEQFF. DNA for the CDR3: TGTGCCAGCAGCCCCCTCTACGGAGATGAGCAGTTCTTC.

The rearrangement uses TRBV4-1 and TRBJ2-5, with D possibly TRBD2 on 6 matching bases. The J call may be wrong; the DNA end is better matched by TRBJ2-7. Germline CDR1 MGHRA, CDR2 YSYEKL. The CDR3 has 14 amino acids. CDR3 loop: CASSRGDGPYEQYF. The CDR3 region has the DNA TGCGCCAGCAGCCGGGGGGACGGCCCCTACGAGCAGTACTTC.

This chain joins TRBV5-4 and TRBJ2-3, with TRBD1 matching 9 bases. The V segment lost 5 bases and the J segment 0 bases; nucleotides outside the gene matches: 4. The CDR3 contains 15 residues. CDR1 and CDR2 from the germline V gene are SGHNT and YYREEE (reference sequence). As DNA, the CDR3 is TGTGCCAGCAGGGCCGGGACAGGGAGCACAGATACGCAGTATTTT. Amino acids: CASRAGTGSTDTQYF.

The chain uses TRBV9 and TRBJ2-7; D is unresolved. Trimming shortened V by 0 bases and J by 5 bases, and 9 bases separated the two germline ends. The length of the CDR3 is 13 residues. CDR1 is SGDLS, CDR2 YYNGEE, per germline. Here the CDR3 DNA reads TGTGCCAGCAGCGTAGGGGGAACGGACGAGCAGTACTTC. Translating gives CASSVGGTDEQYF.

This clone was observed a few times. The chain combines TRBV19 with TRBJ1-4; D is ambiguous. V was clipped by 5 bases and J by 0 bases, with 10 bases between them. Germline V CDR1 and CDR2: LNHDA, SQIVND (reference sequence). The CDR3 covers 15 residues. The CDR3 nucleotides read TGTGCCAGTAGTTTTACTAGAGCAACTAATGAAAAACTGTTTTTT. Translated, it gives CASSFTRATNEKLFF.

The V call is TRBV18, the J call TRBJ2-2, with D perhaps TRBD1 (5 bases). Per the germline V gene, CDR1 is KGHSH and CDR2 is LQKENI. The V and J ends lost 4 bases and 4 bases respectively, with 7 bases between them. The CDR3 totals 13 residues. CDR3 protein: CASSQGPTGELFF. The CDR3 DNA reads TGTGCCAGCTCACAGGGGCCCACCGGGGAGCTGTTTTTT.

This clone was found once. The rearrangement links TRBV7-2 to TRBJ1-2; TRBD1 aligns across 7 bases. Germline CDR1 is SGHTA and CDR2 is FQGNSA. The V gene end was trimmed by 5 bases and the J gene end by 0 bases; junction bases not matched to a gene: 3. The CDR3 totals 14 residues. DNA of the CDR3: TGTGCCAGCAGCCCGGGACAGTCTAACTATGGCTACACCTTC. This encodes CASSPGQSNYGYTF.

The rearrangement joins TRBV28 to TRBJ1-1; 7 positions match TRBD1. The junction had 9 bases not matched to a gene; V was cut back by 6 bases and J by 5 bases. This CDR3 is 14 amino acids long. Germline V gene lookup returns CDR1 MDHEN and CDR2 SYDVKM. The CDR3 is CASSRIGTVTEAFF. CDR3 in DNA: TGTGCCAGCAGCCGAATTGGGACAGTAACTGAAGCTTTCTTT.

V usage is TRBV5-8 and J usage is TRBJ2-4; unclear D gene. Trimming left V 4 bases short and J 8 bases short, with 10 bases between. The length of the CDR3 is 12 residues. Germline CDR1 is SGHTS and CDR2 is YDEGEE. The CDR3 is CASSPAVDIQYF. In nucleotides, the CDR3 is TGTGCCAGCAGCCCCGCGGTGGACATTCAGTACTTC.

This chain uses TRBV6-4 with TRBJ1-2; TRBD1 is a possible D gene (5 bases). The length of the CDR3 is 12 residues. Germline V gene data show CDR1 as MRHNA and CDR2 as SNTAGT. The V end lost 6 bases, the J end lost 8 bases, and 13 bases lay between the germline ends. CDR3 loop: CASRGPGLGYTF. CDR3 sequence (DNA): TGTGCCAGCAGGGGACCAGGGTTGGGCTACACCTTC.

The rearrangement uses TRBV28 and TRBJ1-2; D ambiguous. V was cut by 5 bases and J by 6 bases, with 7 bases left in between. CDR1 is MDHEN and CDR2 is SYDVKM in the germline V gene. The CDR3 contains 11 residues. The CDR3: CASSEGNGYTF. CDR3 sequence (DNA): TGTGCCAGCAGTGAAGGGAATGGCTACACCTTC.